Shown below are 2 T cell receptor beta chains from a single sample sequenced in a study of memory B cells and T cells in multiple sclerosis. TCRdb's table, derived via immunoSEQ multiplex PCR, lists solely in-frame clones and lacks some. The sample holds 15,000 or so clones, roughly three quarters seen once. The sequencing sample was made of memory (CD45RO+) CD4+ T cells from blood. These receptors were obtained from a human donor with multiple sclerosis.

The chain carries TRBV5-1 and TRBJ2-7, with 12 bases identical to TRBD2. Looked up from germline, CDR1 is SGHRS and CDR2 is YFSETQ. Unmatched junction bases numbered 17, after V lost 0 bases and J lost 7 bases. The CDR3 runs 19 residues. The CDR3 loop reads CASSLAMAAGTSGSQEQYF. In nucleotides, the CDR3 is TGCGCCAGCAGCTTGGCGATGGCGGCCGGGACTAGCGGGTCCCAAGAGCAGTACTTC.

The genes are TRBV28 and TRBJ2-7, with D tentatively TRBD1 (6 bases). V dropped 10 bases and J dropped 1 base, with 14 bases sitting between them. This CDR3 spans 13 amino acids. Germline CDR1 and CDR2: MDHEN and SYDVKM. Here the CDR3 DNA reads TGTGCCACCTACTCGGGACATTCCTACGAGCAGTACTTC. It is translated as CATYSGHSYEQYF.